Described below is a single T cell receptor (beta chain) sequence and its context. The antigen is undetermined. Treatment reported: approximately 9-day PBMC culture with coronavirus spike peptide pools or control peptides (ViraFEST assay). Cultured CD4+ T cell DNA underwent sequencing with the Oncomine TCR Beta short-read assay. The source of extracted genomic DNA was cultured CD4+ T cells. TCRdb reanalysed the PCR reads using MiXCR and keeps one entry per CDR3 protein. The data show some 13,000 distinct CDR3 sequences, about 46% seen once. J gave up 6 bases and V 1 base, and 6 bases lay outside the gene matches. The V gene's germline CDR1 is DFQATT and CDR2 SNEGSKA (reference sequence). The CDR3 runs to 14 residues. This record comes from a study of vaccination and CD4 T cells after COVID-19. For the study at large: The interval from dose two to post-vaccine sampling had a median of roughly 70 days, and it ranged from 14 to 241. Overlapping SARS-CoV-2, HCoV-NL63, HCoV-OC43 and HCoV-229E spike peptides were used to stimulate cells. General study results and limits: Researchers report that a median about 89% of reactive clones in convalescent patients surfaced only post-vaccination.

The sample was CD4+ T cells from blood, cultured in vitro. V usage is TRBV20-1 and J usage is TRBJ2-7; 10 nucleotides match TRBD2. The origin of this receptor is a human donor who had recovered from COVID-19. In DNA form, the CDR3 reads TGCAGTGCTAGAGCGGGAGCGGGGGGGTTCGAGCAGTACTTC. This codes for CSARAGAGGFEQYF.